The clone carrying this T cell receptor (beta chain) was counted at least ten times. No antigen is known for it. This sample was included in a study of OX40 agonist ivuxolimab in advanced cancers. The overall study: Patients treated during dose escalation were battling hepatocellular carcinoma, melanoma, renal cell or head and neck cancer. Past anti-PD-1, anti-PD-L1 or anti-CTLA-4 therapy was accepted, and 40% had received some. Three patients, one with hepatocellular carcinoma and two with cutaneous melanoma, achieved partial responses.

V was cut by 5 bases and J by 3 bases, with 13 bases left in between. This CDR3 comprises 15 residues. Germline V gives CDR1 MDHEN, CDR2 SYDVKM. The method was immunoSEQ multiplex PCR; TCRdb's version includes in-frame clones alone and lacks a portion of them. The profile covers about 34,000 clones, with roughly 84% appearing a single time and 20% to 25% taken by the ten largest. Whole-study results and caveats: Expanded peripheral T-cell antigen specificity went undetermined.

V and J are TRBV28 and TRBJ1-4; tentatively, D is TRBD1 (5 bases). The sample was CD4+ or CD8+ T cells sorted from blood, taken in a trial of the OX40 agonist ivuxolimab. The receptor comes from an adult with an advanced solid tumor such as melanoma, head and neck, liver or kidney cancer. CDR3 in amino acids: CASSAPTAPNEKLFF. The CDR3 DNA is TGTGCCAGCAGTGCCCCGACAGCCCCTAATGAAAAACTGTTTTTT.